A single sample gave rise to the 17 T cell receptor beta chains below, sequenced in a study of early T cells in non-severe SARS-CoV-2 infection. TCRdb redid the calling of the 5' RACE reads with MiXCR, one entry per CDR3 protein. Here the sample spans around 77,000 distinct CDR3 sequences, approximately 12% being singletons. Specimen: whole blood, collected at baseline. These receptors all come from an adult who was a healthcare worker with PCR-confirmed SARS-CoV-2 infection or an uninfected control (not recorded which). The donor label of this sample is uncertain.

In this sample, this clonotype turned up a few times. This sequence joins TRBV5-5 and TRBJ1-2; tentatively, D is TRBD1 (6 bases). Germline CDR1 is SGHKS and CDR2 is YYEKEE (reference sequence). The CDR3 totals 14 residues. V lost 5 bases and J lost 3, with 14 bases in between. The DNA of the CDR3 is TGTGCCAGCAGACCTGACAGGCGGGACTATGGCTACACCTTC. It encodes CASRPDRRDYGYTF.

In its sample, this clonotype was seen many times. The chain combines TRBV6-1 with TRBJ2-1, with 7 bases matching TRBD1. After removal of 7 bases from V and 8 bases from J, the junction contained 5 bases not matched to a gene. The CDR3 is 12 residues long. Germline CDR1 and CDR2: MNHNS and SASEGT. The CDR3 is CASTEGGDEQFF. The CDR3 bases are TGTGCCAGCACCGAAGGGGGCGATGAGCAGTTCTTC.

This rearrangement joins TRBV12-3 or TRBV12-4 to TRBJ1-3, with a weak D call TRBD1 (5 bases). V was cut by 2 bases and J by 2 bases, with 10 bases left in between. This CDR3 has 15 amino acids. As DNA, the CDR3 is TGTGCCAGCAGTTTATCCGGCAGGGCTGGAAACACCATATATTTT. Translation: CASSLSGRAGNTIYF.

This clonotype was recorded a few times. This rearrangement joins TRBV5-1 to TRBJ2-1, with D maybe TRBD2 (5 bases). CDR3 length equals 15 residues. Germline V gene lookup returns CDR1 SGHRS and CDR2 YFSETQ. Trimming stripped 2 bases from V and 7 bases from J, with 16 bases between. CDR3 protein: CASSFFGERLNEQFF. DNA of the CDR3: TGCGCCAGCAGCTTTTTCGGGGAGCGATTGAATGAGCAGTTCTTC.

The V gene is TRBV5-8, the J gene TRBJ2-2, with D perhaps assigned TRBD1 or TRBD2 (5 bases each). The germline V and J ends were trimmed by 6 bases and 6 bases, with 9 bases remaining between them. Germline-derived CDR1 and CDR2 are SGHTS and YDEGEE. The CDR3 is 12 residues long. CDR3 sequence (DNA): TGTGCCAGCAACCGGGACCCCGGGGAGCTGTTTTTT. It translates to CASNRDPGELFF.

This clonotype came up many times. The chain has TRBV5-1 and TRBJ2-1; 7 bases match TRBD2. This CDR3 contains 12 residues. Germline V lookup: CDR1 SGHRS, CDR2 YFSETQ. J gave up 5 bases and V 7 bases, and 3 bases lay outside the gene matches. The CDR3: CASLAEDNEQFF. DNA of the CDR3: TGCGCCAGCCTAGCGGAGGACAATGAGCAGTTCTTC. The full variable domain, completed using reference TRBV5-1 and TRBJ2-1, is KAGVTQTPRYLIKTRGQQVTLSCSPISGHRSVSWYQQTPGQGLQFLFEYFSETQRNKGNFPGRFSGRQFSNSRSEMNVSTLELGDSALYLCASLAEDNEQFFGPGTRLTVL.

About this clonotype itself: Given a much more abundant clone one base away, this may be a read error. This chain joins TRBV6-2 or TRBV6-3 and TRBJ1-1; D is uncertain. The CDR3 spans 13 residues. Germline values: CDR1 MNHEY, CDR2 SVGEGT. The CDR3 region is CASRDQPNTEAYF. As DNA, the CDR3 is TGTGCCAGCAGAGACCAACCGAACACTGAAGCTTACTTT.

This clonotype was counted only a few times. An end of the junction does not agree with germline; a read error may underlie this. This chain links TRBV14 with TRBJ2-3, with 9 bases fitting TRBD2. CDR1 and CDR2 from the germline V gene are SGHDN and FVKESK. CDR3 length: 16 residues. This chain's CDR3 is CASSQVGRGGTDTQYF. The CDR3 DNA reads TGTGCCAGCAGCCAAGTCGGGCGGGGGGGCACCGATACGCAGTATTTT.

This clonotype was seen a few times. The chain couples TRBV6-1 to TRBJ2-1; TRBD1 aligns across 10 bases. Germline V gene data show CDR1 as MNHNS and CDR2 as SASEGT. After removal of 6 bases from V and 2 bases from J, the junction contained 7 bases not matched to a gene. This CDR3 is 16 amino acids long. The CDR3 is CASSISGTGAYNEQFF. CDR3 bases: TGTGCCAGCAGCATCTCCGGGACAGGGGCCTACAATGAGCAGTTCTTC.

The V and J genes are TRBV2 and TRBJ2-5; D not resolved. Germline lookup yields CDR1 SNHLY and CDR2 FYNNEI. The V end was cut by 6 bases, the J end by 3 bases, with 2 bases between. This CDR3 has 10 residues. This CDR3 reads CASSKETQYF. Here the CDR3 DNA reads TGTGCCAGCAGCAAAGAGACCCAGTACTTC.

The V and J genes are TRBV6-5 and TRBJ2-7; D perhaps matches TRBD2 (5 bases). V was shortened by 3 bases and J by 0 bases, with 9 bases between the two germline ends. This CDR3 comprises 14 residues. Germline CDR1 is MNHEY and CDR2 is SVGAGI. Here the CDR3 reads CASSYIEGSYEQYF. DNA for the CDR3: TGTGCCAGCAGTTATATCGAGGGCTCCTACGAGCAGTACTTC.

This clonotype was recorded many times. The chain is built from TRBV29-1 and TRBJ2-7; possibly TRBD2 for D (6 bases). Trimming left V 2 bases short and J 5 bases short, with 16 bases between. Germline V gene data show CDR1 as SQVTM and CDR2 as ANQGSEA. This CDR3 region has 14 residues. The CDR3 here is CSVERLRDRNEQYF. The CDR3 bases are TGCAGCGTTGAACGTCTGCGGGATCGGAACGAGCAGTACTTC.

This clonotype was seen a few times. This chain uses TRBV11-2 with TRBJ2-7; 8 bases fit TRBD2. Germline CDR1 SGHAT, CDR2 FQNNGV. CDR3 size: 15 residues. V gave up 0 bases and J gave up 4 bases; unmatched junction bases: 5. The CDR3 reads CASSLERTSLYEQYF. The CDR3, as DNA: TGTGCCAGCAGCTTAGAGCGGACTAGCCTTTACGAGCAGTACTTC.

This clonotype was seen only a few times. This rearrangement joins TRBV2 to TRBJ1-1, with unresolved D. The V and J ends lost 2 bases and 8 bases respectively, with 9 bases between them. Looked up from germline, CDR1 is SNHLY and CDR2 is FYNNEI. This CDR3 has 12 residues. The CDR3 DNA follows: TGTGCCAGCAGTGAACTAGGAGCGGAAGCTTTCTTT. Protein: CASSELGAEAFF.

The V and J genes are TRBV19 and TRBJ2-3, with a possible D match to TRBD2 (6 bases). There are 13 residues in the CDR3. Trimming took off 3 bases at V and 10 bases at J, with 14 bases between the two ends. Germline V gene lookup returns CDR1 LNHDA and CDR2 SQIVND (reference sequence). In DNA, the CDR3 is TGTGCCAGTAGTATCGCCGGTGGGAGGTCGCAGTATTTT. Translating gives CASSIAGGRSQYF.

This clonotype showed up many times. The V and J genes are TRBV4-1 and TRBJ2-3, with 9 positions matching TRBD2. V dropped 0 bases and J dropped 0; count of bases not matched to a gene: 10. The CDR3 covers 19 residues. CDR1 and CDR2 (germline): MGHRA, YSYEKL. Written as DNA, the CDR3 is TGCGCCAGCAGCCAAGATGTGGGACTAGCTCGTTTTAGCACAGATACGCAGTATTTT. It yields the protein CASSQDVGLARFSTDTQYF.

The table lists this clonotype with a few counts. The chain joins TRBV5-5 to TRBJ2-6; D is undetermined. V was shortened by 4 bases and J by 0 bases, with 8 bases between the two germline ends. In germline, CDR1 is SGHKS, CDR2 YYEKEE (reference sequence). The CDR3 is made up of 15 amino acids. CDR3: CASSRRNSGANVLTF. CDR3 sequence (DNA): TGTGCCAGCAGCCGAAGAAACTCTGGGGCCAACGTCCTGACTTTC.